These T cell receptor beta chains were read from a single sample in a study of post-analysis software for immune sequencing data. TCRdb re-analysed the PCR reads in MiXCR, keeping a single row per CDR3 protein. The sample has around 710,000 distinct CDR3 sequences, just over 45% seen once; the top ten hold 4.9%. Specimen: blood. Receptor source: a girl aged 5-17 years with multiple sclerosis. Both conserved end residues are part of each CDR3. The order of the fields is J gene, CDR3 length, V gene, CDR3 protein.

NA | 14 | TRBV12-5 | CASGLGAGAGEQYF
TRBJ2-5 | 14 | TRBV7-9 | CASSWRTPQETQYF
TRBJ2-7 | 13 | TRBV6-5 | CASRGELPYEQYF
TRBJ1-2 | 12 | TRBV12-3/TRBV12-4 | CASSLGPPGYTF
TRBJ2-6 | 16 | TRBV29-1 | CSVQTQIGSGANVLTF
TRBJ2-7 | 13 | TRBV3-1 | CASSHTGDYEQYF
TRBJ2-5 | 15 | TRBV12-3/TRBV12-4 | CASSSSLGGYETQYF
TRBJ2-3 | 12 | TRBV6-2/TRBV6-3 | CATTIGGDTQYF
TRBJ2-7 | 15 | TRBV5-1 | CASSLRTGEGYEQYF
TRBJ2-5 | 15 | TRBV5-1 | CASRGLGADQETQYF
TRBJ2-1 | 14 | TRBV4-1 | CASSQDPTVGEQFF
TRBJ2-1 | 16 | TRBV18 | CASSPKLAGAVNEQFF
TRBJ2-4 | 14 | TRBV5-6 | CASSPTTQAGEQYF
NA | 14 | TRBV6-6 | CASDPGQGISEQYF
TRBJ1-4 | 14 | TRBV12-3/TRBV12-4 | CASSKEEGSEKLFF
TRBJ2-5 | 19 | TRBV7-8 | CASSPLVSGWLTVGETQYF
TRBJ1-5 | 15 | TRBV7-2 | CASSRRGVGYQPQHF
TRBJ2-1 | 15 | TRBV7-8 | CASSHLEGSYNEQFF
TRBJ2-3 | 14 | TRBV7-8 | CASDSGISTDTQYF
TRBJ2-3 | 14 | TRBV12-3/TRBV12-4 | CASSFETSTDTQYF
TRBJ1-1 | 12 | TRBV29-1 | CSVELGNTEAFF
TRBJ2-1 | 17 | TRBV5-1 | CASSPPSSGGTHNEQFF
TRBJ2-3 | 15 | TRBV5-6 | CASSSPVFRSDTQYF
TRBJ1-4 | 14 | TRBV6-5 | CASSYSNSNEKLFF
TRBJ1-2 | 14 | TRBV19 | CASSIRSRAYGYTF
TRBJ2-3 | 13 | TRBV7-9 | CASSRKYGDTQYF
TRBJ2-4 | 14 | TRBV5-1 | CASSLELAGVEQYF
NA | 12 | TRBV6-2/TRBV6-3 | CASRTGGTEQYF
TRBJ1-1 | 19 | TRBV10-1 | CASSESKKGQGNLGTEAFF
TRBJ2-1 | 16 | TRBV12-3/TRBV12-4 | CASNIPGTSGRYEQFF
TRBJ2-1 | 17 | TRBV7-3 | CASSLDPSGATYNEQFF